This passage covers 30 T cell receptor beta chains from one sample sequenced in a study of human T cells and chemical hapten exposure. It was unfractionated whole blood from which total RNA was extracted. In the library, unique molecular identifiers were attached to individual cDNA molecules. TCRdb fed the reads into MiXCR, producing one record per CDR3 protein. The sample contains about 120,000 distinct CDR3 sequences, 6.5% to 10% of which appear only once. Sequenced material: whole blood. The receptor set was obtained from a human donor in good health. Some clones in this sample may be carry-over from other donors' samples.

The table lists this clonotype with a few counts. This chain joins TRBV12-3 or TRBV12-4 and TRBJ2-7; D possibly corresponds to TRBD2 (6 bases). The CDR3 is 17 residues long. Trimming removed 2 bases from V and 0 bases from J, with 17 bases in between. The CDR3 loop is CASSLSFLAPSSYEQYF. DNA of the CDR3: TGTGCCAGCAGTTTATCGTTCCTAGCGCCGAGCTCCTACGAGCAGTACTTC.

This clonotype was seen repeatedly, ten times or more. The V gene is TRBV6-5, the J gene TRBJ1-2; no definite D call. V dropped 6 bases and J dropped 2 bases, with 10 bases sitting between them. The CDR3 sequence is 13 residues long. The germline CDR1 and CDR2 sequences are MNHEY and SVGAGI. CDR3 amino acids: CASSPQANYGYTF. The CDR3 nucleotides are TGTGCCAGCAGCCCCCAGGCGAACTATGGCTACACCTTC.

This clonotype has ten or more counts. The chain is built from TRBV27 and TRBJ1-2; 8 nucleotides agree with TRBD1. The CDR3 consists of 14 residues. V was clipped by 6 bases and J by 5 bases; unmatched bases: 8. CDR1 is MNHEY and CDR2 is SMNVEV in the germline V gene (reference sequence). This CDR3 reads CASSPGTGSYGYTF. The CDR3 coding sequence is TGTGCCAGCAGCCCTGGGACAGGCTCTTATGGCTACACCTTC.

This clonotype appeared many times. The chain joins TRBV9 to TRBJ1-2; D is perhaps TRBD1 (5 bases). The CDR3 has 12 amino acids. Looked up from germline, CDR1 is SGDLS and CDR2 is YYNGEE. V shed 9 bases and J shed 2 bases, with 11 bases lying between them. The CDR3 region is CATQGENYGYTF. CDR3 in DNA: TGTGCCACCCAGGGCGAAAACTATGGCTACACCTTC. The full variable domain, with the rest looked up from reference TRBV9 and TRBJ1-2, is DSGVTQTPKHLITATGQRVTLRCSPRSGDLSVYWYQQSLDQGLQFLIQYYNGEERAKGNILERFSAQQFPDLHSELNLSSLELGDSALYFCATQGENYGYTFGSGTRLTVV.

This clonotype has at least ten counts. The CDR3 protein is CASSLGRFTDTQYF. The DNA for the CDR3 is TGTGCCAGCAGCTTGGGACGGTTCACAGATACGCAGTATTTT. The J gene is TRBJ2-3, the V gene TRBV5-5; D is uncertain. CDR1 is SGHKS and CDR2 is YYEKEE in the germline V gene (reference sequence). V was cut by 0 bases and J by 2 bases, with 7 bases left in between. The CDR3 consists of 14 residues.

V usage is TRBV24-1 and J usage is TRBJ2-5; tentatively, D is TRBD1 (5 bases). Germline CDR1 reads KGHDR; CDR2 reads SFDVKD. This CDR3 has 13 amino acids. Trimming cost V 4 bases and J 6 bases, with 11 bases left between them. The CDR3 protein is CATSDVRDKTQYF. CDR3 DNA: TGTGCCACCAGTGACGTCAGGGATAAGACCCAGTACTTC.

In this sample, this clonotype turned up many times. V gene TRBV7-9 combines with J gene TRBJ2-1; 7 positions agree with TRBD1. This CDR3 contains 16 residues. Germline CDR1 reads SEHNR; CDR2 reads FQNEAQ (reference sequence). With V trimmed by 0 bases and J by 6 bases, 8 bases remained unmatched. The CDR3: CASSLAGRGFGNEQFF. For the CDR3, the DNA is TGTGCCAGCAGCTTAGCCGGCAGGGGGTTCGGCAATGAGCAGTTCTTC.

This clonotype was counted many times. The CDR3, as DNA: TGTGCCAGCAGTTTGGGGCCGGGGACTGAAGCTTTCTTT. The encoded protein is CASSLGPGTEAFF. The chain recombines TRBV27 with TRBJ1-1, with D possibly TRBD1 on 5 matching bases. This CDR3 has 13 residues. The germline V and J ends were trimmed by 3 bases and 5 bases, with 10 bases remaining between them. The germline CDR1 and CDR2 sequences are MNHEY and SMNVEV (reference sequence).

The chain links TRBV13 to TRBJ2-7, with 7 bases lining up with TRBD1. Losses at the gene ends were 5 bases for V and 0 bases for J; bases not matched to a gene: 7. The V gene's germline CDR1 is PRHDT and CDR2 FYEKMQ (reference sequence). This CDR3 spans 15 amino acids. The CDR3, as DNA: TGTGCCAGCAGCCTTACCGGGGACAGCTCCTACGAGCAGTACTTC. Protein product: CASSLTGDSSYEQYF.

The chain joins TRBV4-2 to TRBJ2-5; 9 positions match TRBD1. The CDR3 is 16 amino acids. From germline, CDR1 is LGHNA and CDR2 YNFKEQ. The ends lost 1 base at V and 6 bases at J; junction bases unmatched: 9. The CDR3 nucleotides read TGTGCCAGCAGCCAAGCGGAAGGGACAGGGCTGAAGACCCAGTACTTC. It yields the protein CASSQAEGTGLKTQYF.

The chain carries TRBV7-2 and TRBJ2-2; 8 bases agree with TRBD1. Germline V gives CDR1 SGHTA, CDR2 FQGNSA. Trimming cost V 4 bases and J 2 bases; bases outside gene matches: 6. The CDR3 has 16 residues. CDR3 sequence (DNA): TGTGCCAGCAGCTCTATCAGGGGGCAAAACACCGGGGAGCTGTTTTTT. It is translated as CASSSIRGQNTGELFF.

This clonotype turned up a few times. The rearrangement links TRBV30 to TRBJ2-5, with 7 nucleotides matching TRBD1. From germline, CDR1 is GTSNPN and CDR2 SVGIG (reference sequence). Trimming took 2 bases from V and 3 from J; bases not matched to a gene: 3. The CDR3 is 13 amino acids. The CDR3 loop reads CAWSWDRKETQYF. The CDR3 DNA reads as TGTGCCTGGAGTTGGGACAGAAAAGAGACCCAGTACTTC.

With regard to this clonotype: A clone one base away is much larger, so this may be a read error. The V gene is TRBV2, the J gene TRBJ1-4, with D possibly being TRBD1 (5 bases). The germline V gene encodes CDR1 SNHLY and CDR2 FYNNEI. Trimming shortened V by 7 bases and J by 3 bases, and 12 bases separated the two germline ends. The CDR3 is 14 amino acids. The CDR3 bases are TGTGCCAGCAACGTACGGGGGTCTAATGAAAAACTGTTTTTT. Protein product: CASNVRGSNEKLFF.

There are many counts of this clonotype. The CDR3 sequence: CASSGRGRTEAFF. As DNA, the CDR3 is TGTGCCAGCAGTGGTCGTGGTCGTACTGAAGCTTTCTTT. The chain combines TRBV25-1 with TRBJ1-1; D unresolved. Per the germline V gene, CDR1 is MGHDK and CDR2 is SYGVNS. The length of the CDR3 is 13 residues. The V end was cut by 4 bases, the J end by 5 bases, with 11 bases between.

V gene TRBV7-9 combines with J gene TRBJ2-1, with TRBD2 matching 7 bases. Germline V gene sequence: CDR1 SEHNR, CDR2 FQNEAQ (reference sequence). CDR3 length: 18 residues. The V segment lost 2 bases and the J segment 0 bases; nucleotides outside the gene matches: 10. The CDR3: CASSLSSMRGSSYNEQFF. In DNA form, the CDR3 reads TGTGCCAGCAGCTTAAGTTCAATGCGGGGGAGCTCCTACAATGAGCAGTTCTTC.

The DNA of the CDR3 is TGTGCCAGCAGCTTGGGTCCGGGACTAGGGAAGGACAATGAGCAGTTCTTC. Protein sequence: CASSLGPGLGKDNEQFF. This rearrangement joins TRBV7-6 to TRBJ2-1; 8 bases are shared with TRBD2. V shed 3 bases and J 5 bases; nucleotides not matched to a gene: 12. The CDR3 covers 17 residues. Germline lookup yields CDR1 SGHVS and CDR2 FNYEAQ.

The table lists this clonotype with many counts. This chain links TRBV7-2 with TRBJ1-1; D is ambiguous. The CDR3 runs 15 residues. Per the germline V gene, CDR1 is SGHTA and CDR2 is FQGNSA. Trimming left V 0 bases short and J 4 bases short, with 12 bases between. The CDR3 DNA reads as TGTGCCAGCAGCTTAGCGGGGTCGGGAGTCACTGAAGCTTTCTTT. Residues: CASSLAGSGVTEAFF.

This clonotype was counted a few times. V usage is TRBV7-9 and J usage is TRBJ2-1, with D perhaps TRBD1 or TRBD2 (6 bases each). CDR3 length: 17 residues. Per the germline V gene, CDR1 is SEHNR and CDR2 is FQNEAQ (reference sequence). V was shortened by 1 base and J by 0 bases, with 13 bases between the two germline ends. The CDR3 DNA reads as TGTGCCAGCAGCTTAGAGGGGGGTCTGTACTCCTACAATGAGCAGTTCTTC. The encoded protein is CASSLEGGLYSYNEQFF.

The chain links TRBV7-2 to TRBJ2-4; D perhaps matches TRBD1 (5 bases). Germline lookup yields CDR1 SGHTA and CDR2 FQGNSA. V lost 5 bases, J lost 7 bases, and 18 bases lay in between. The CDR3 runs to 15 residues. In DNA form, the CDR3 reads TGTGCCAGCAGCCCCAGAAAGGGCAGGGATAACATTCAGTACTTC. As protein: CASSPRKGRDNIQYF.

The J gene is TRBJ2-7, the V gene TRBV11-2; 7 positions match TRBD1. The CDR3 sequence is 13 residues long. Germline V gene sequence: CDR1 SGHAT, CDR2 FQNNGV. The V segment lost 6 bases and the J segment 1 base; nucleotides outside the gene matches: 3. The CDR3 nucleotides are TGTGCCAGCAGAAGGACAGGTTCCTACGAGCAGTACTTC. Translated: CASRRTGSYEQYF.

The chain recombines TRBV12-3 or TRBV12-4 with TRBJ2-7, with D tentatively TRBD1 or TRBD2 (5 bases each). The CDR3 is 13 residues long. V was trimmed by 3 bases and J by 3 bases, leaving 9 bases between them. CDR3: CASSFRGRYEQYF. For the CDR3, the DNA is TGTGCCAGCAGTTTCCGGGGCCGCTACGAGCAGTACTTC.

The chain carries TRBV5-6 and TRBJ2-7, with D tentatively TRBD1 (6 bases). This CDR3 has 15 residues. Trimming took 4 bases from V and 6 from J, leaving 20 bases between them. Germline V CDR1 and CDR2: SGHDT, YYEEEE. The CDR3 DNA is TGTGCCAGCAGCCTAACAGACAGGCTTGGGATCGAGCAGTACTTC. Its protein product is CASSLTDRLGIEQYF.

J is TRBJ2-1 and V is TRBV10-3; 8 nucleotides align to TRBD1. CDR1 and CDR2 from the germline V gene are ENHRY and SYGVKD. The V and J ends lost 2 bases and 7 bases, in that order; junction bases with no gene match: 4. CDR3 length: 14 residues. The CDR3: CAISEQGAGNEQFF. The CDR3 coding sequence is TGTGCCATCAGTGAGCAGGGGGCAGGGAATGAGCAGTTCTTC.

This clonotype was found many times. V gene TRBV12-3 or TRBV12-4 combines with J gene TRBJ2-1; 8 bases line up with TRBD1. Trimming at V came to 5 bases and at J to 2 bases, leaving 8 bases not matched to a gene. CDR3 length: 16 amino acids. CDR3 protein: CASSPQTGATYNEQFF. The CDR3 nucleotides read TGTGCCAGCAGTCCCCAGACAGGGGCGACCTACAATGAGCAGTTCTTC.

Many counts were recorded for this clonotype. This chain links TRBV4-2 with TRBJ2-2; 10 bases are shared with TRBD1. This CDR3 region has 15 residues. From germline, CDR1 is LGHNA and CDR2 YNFKEQ. V was pared by 3 bases and J by 5 bases, with 3 bases of the junction left unmatched. The CDR3 here is CASSQGTGETGELFF. The CDR3 DNA reads as TGTGCCAGCAGCCAGGGGACAGGGGAAACCGGGGAGCTGTTTTTT.

Note on this clonotype: This may be a read error: a much more frequent sequence differs by one nucleotide. This sequence joins TRBV20-1 and TRBJ2-1; D perhaps matches TRBD2 (5 bases). Germline loops: CDR1 DFQATT, CDR2 SNEGSKA (reference sequence). Trimming stripped 4 bases from V and 8 bases from J, with 21 bases between. This CDR3 is 15 amino acids long. CDR3 in DNA: TGCAGTGCTATAAGGGAGTTGGGTATACACGATGAGCAGTTCTTC. Protein sequence: CSAIRELGIHDEQFF.

This clonotype was counted ten times or more. The rearrangement joins TRBV12-3 or TRBV12-4 to TRBJ2-7; 8 bases align to TRBD1. The CDR3 length is 15 residues. V lost 7 bases and J lost 12; bases outside the gene matches: 20. CDR3: CASTQDRDRPIESYF. Written as DNA, the CDR3 is TGTGCCAGCACCCAAGATAGGGACAGGCCTATAGAGTCGTACTTC.

This clonotype was counted ten times or more. The chain carries TRBV10-3 and TRBJ2-7; 8 nucleotides match TRBD1. Per germline, CDR1 ENHRY and CDR2 SYGVKD. Trimming removed 2 bases from V and 2 bases from J; junction bases left unmatched: 8. This CDR3 is built from 16 residues. CDR3 region: CAISEPGTGMPYEQYF. The CDR3 DNA is TGTGCCATCAGTGAGCCCGGGACAGGTATGCCCTACGAGCAGTACTTC.

This clonotype has just a few counts. The chain couples TRBV12-3 or TRBV12-4 to TRBJ1-5; D might be TRBD1 (5 bases). CDR3 length: 13 amino acids. Trimming took 5 bases from V and 8 from J, leaving 13 bases between them. DNA of the CDR3: TGTGCCAGCAGTGGGGGGAGAACGGAGCCCCAGCATTTT. The encoded protein is CASSGGRTEPQHF.

The V call is TRBV6-2 or TRBV6-3, the J call TRBJ2-1, with D perhaps TRBD2 (5 bases). The germline V gene has CDR1 MNHEY and CDR2 SVGEGT. Trimming took off 2 bases at V and 9 bases at J, with 11 bases between the two ends. The CDR3 spans 13 residues. The CDR3 here is CASSYAVGSEQFF. The CDR3, as DNA: TGTGCCAGCAGTTACGCGGTAGGGAGTGAGCAGTTCTTC.